This TCR beta chain comes out of a study of T cells in Graves' hyperthyroidism and ophthalmopathy. On the study more broadly: Initial diagnosis, before any treatment, was when peripheral blood was collected.

Trimming removed 7 bases at V and 4 bases at J, with 18 bases between. This CDR3 contains 15 residues. Germline-derived CDR1 and CDR2 are SEHNR and FQNEAQ (reference sequence). What was amplified from RNA transcripts were TCR beta CDR3 regions. Using the HTBI primer set, a first-round RT-PCR was run on the TCR CDR3. TCRdb passed the multiplex PCR reads through MiXCR, listing each CDR3 protein once. The table includes more than 350,000 distinct CDR3 sequences, over 12% detected once. Patients were excluded because of uncontrolled infection, other autoimmune disease, pregnancy or lactation. The rearrangement uses TRBV7-9 and TRBJ2-3, with TRBD2 as a possible D gene (5 bases). Sequenced: blood. The receptor's source is a woman aged 60-70 years with Graves' ophthalmopathy. The CDR3 protein is CASIDPPEAPDTQYF. CDR3 in DNA: TGTGCCAGCATCGACCCCCCGGAGGCCCCAGATACGCAGTATTTT. Full variable domain (missing parts from reference TRBV7-9 and TRBJ2-3): DTGVSQNPRHKITKRGQNVTFRCDPISEHNRLYWYRQTLGQGPEFLTYFQNEAQLEKSRLLSDRFSAERPKGSFSTLEIQRTEQGDSAMYLCASIDPPEAPDTQYFGPGTRLTVL.